One sample yielded the 32 T cell receptor beta chains listed below, sequenced in a study of regulatory T cells in long-lasting Graves disease. HTBI primers from iRepertoire and Arm-PCR of CDR3 regions yielded the TCR beta libraries. TCRdb independently ran MiXCR on the multiplex PCR reads; one entry per CDR3 protein. Seen here are about 420,000 distinct CDR3 sequences, around 17% observed once, and the top ten hold less than 30%. Time point here: newly diagnosed GD, antithyroid drugs for less than 3 months. PBMC RNA was the source of the TCR library. These data also featured in a second study, about T cells in Graves' hyperthyroidism and ophthalmopathy.

The sample here was peripheral blood mononuclear cells (PBMCs), taken at new diagnosis, from a patient treated with antithyroid drugs. These receptors were taken from a woman in her late teens or twenties with Graves disease.

The chain couples TRBV20-1 to TRBJ2-1; 14 bases fit TRBD2. The CDR3 spans 15 residues. Per germline, CDR1 DFQATT and CDR2 SNEGSKA (reference sequence). With V trimmed by 5 bases and J by 6 bases, 6 bases remained unmatched. The CDR3 region has the DNA TGCAGTGCTCAAGGGGGACTAGCGGGAGTCAATGAGCAGTTCTTC. Translation gives CSAQGGLAGVNEQFF.

This clonotype was detected many times. The chain recombines TRBV5-1 with TRBJ2-7, with 12 positions matching TRBD2. V was clipped by 4 bases and J by 3 bases; unmatched bases: 14. Germline V gene sequence: CDR1 SGHRS, CDR2 YFSETQ. This CDR3 has 18 residues. Here the CDR3 reads CASSQRLAGASKIYEQYF. CDR3 nucleotide sequence: TGCGCCAGCAGCCAAAGACTAGCGGGAGCGTCAAAGATCTACGAGCAGTACTTC.

This clonotype was seen at least ten times. This chain uses TRBV29-1 with TRBJ2-1; D tentatively reads TRBD1 or TRBD2 (5 bases each). Trimming removed 8 bases from V and 2 bases from J, with 13 bases in between. Germline V gives CDR1 SQVTM, CDR2 ANQGSEA. This CDR3 contains 13 residues. The CDR3 protein is CSTRDRTYNEQFF. The CDR3 nucleotides read TGCAGCACCCGGGACCGAACCTACAATGAGCAGTTCTTC.

This chain joins TRBV7-2 and TRBJ2-1; 10 nucleotides align to TRBD1. The CDR3 extends over 14 amino acids. From germline, CDR1 is SGHTA and CDR2 FQGNSA. With V trimmed by 6 bases and J by 7 bases, 6 bases remained unmatched. The CDR3 sequence is CASRTGGAPNEQFF. Here the CDR3 DNA reads TGTGCCAGCAGGACAGGGGGCGCCCCGAATGAGCAGTTCTTC.

About this clonotype itself: A far larger clone is off by one base, so a read error is likely. The chain links TRBV2 to TRBJ2-1; D is undetermined. The V gene lost 1 base and the J gene lost 10 bases, with 17 bases spanning the gap. CDR1 and CDR2 from the germline V gene are SNHLY and FYNNEI. The CDR3 has 15 amino acids. The CDR3 spells CASSEDRISSYEQFF. The CDR3 DNA reads as TGTGCCAGCAGTGAAGACCGGATCAGCTCCTACGAGCAGTTCTTC.

This clonotype has a count of ten or more. This chain connects TRBV28 to TRBJ1-2, with 7 bases identical to TRBD1. Germline values: CDR1 MDHEN, CDR2 SYDVKM. The CDR3 is 15 amino acids. With 6 bases clipped from V and 3 bases from J, the junction kept 10 bases outside the gene matches. The CDR3 region has the DNA TGTGCCAGCAGAACGACAGGGTTTTTGGACTATGGCTACACCTTC. Its protein is CASRTTGFLDYGYTF.

This clonotype appeared a single time. This may come from a read error, since a much larger clone is one base off. CDR3: CASSVFLSWGQATHNEQFF. CDR3 DNA: TGTGCCAGCAGTGTTTTTTTATCCTGGGGACAGGCAACCCACAATGAGCAGTTCTTC. The chain couples TRBV2 to TRBJ2-1, with 8 bases aligning to TRBD1. CDR3 length: 19 amino acids. J gave up 5 bases and V 4 bases, and 19 bases lay outside the gene matches. CDR1 and CDR2 (germline): SNHLY, FYNNEI. Drawing the rest from reference TRBV2 and TRBJ2-1, the complete variable domain is EPEVTQTPSHQVTQMGQEVILRCVPISNHLYFYWYRQILGQKVEFLVSFYNNEISEKSEIFDDQFSVERPDGSNFTLKIRSTKLEDSAMYFCASSVFLSWGQATHNEQFFGPGTRLTVL.

V is TRBV6-1 and J is TRBJ2-2; D remains ambiguous. Germline CDR1 and CDR2: MNHNS and SASEGT. There are 13 residues in the CDR3. The V gene lost 3 bases and the J gene lost 5 bases, with 7 bases spanning the gap. The CDR3 DNA is TGTGCCAGCAGTGAGGCAAGGACCGGGGAGCTGTTTTTT. Translating gives CASSEARTGELFF.

This clonotype was recorded only once. The chain is built from TRBV28 and TRBJ2-3; 7 bases are shared with TRBD2. The length of the CDR3 is 14 residues. Per the germline V gene, CDR1 is MDHEN and CDR2 is SYDVKM. Germline trimming cut 7 bases from V and 0 bases from J; bases unmatched to any gene: 4. The chain's CDR3 is CASTLARSTDTQYF. The CDR3 region has the DNA TGTGCCAGCACACTAGCGCGAAGCACAGATACGCAGTATTTT.

This clonotype turned up a few times. V and J are TRBV7-2 and TRBJ2-5, with D possibly matching TRBD2 (6 bases). The CDR3 is 14 amino acids. The germline gives CDR1 SGHTA, CDR2 FQGNSA. V lost 0 bases to trimming and J lost 4 bases, with 9 bases between them. The CDR3 coding sequence is TGTGCCAGCAGCTTAGCGACTAGGATAGAGACCCAGTACTTC. Its translation is CASSLATRIETQYF.

At least ten counts were recorded for this clonotype. The gene calls are TRBV20-1 and TRBJ2-3; D may be TRBD2 (6 bases). Per germline, CDR1 DFQATT and CDR2 SNEGSKA (reference sequence). Trimming removed 4 bases from V and 5 bases from J, with 19 bases in between. The CDR3 consists of 15 residues. As DNA, the CDR3 is TGCAGTGCTAAGCGCCTAGCAACTAGCTTAGATACGCAGTATTTT. Translated, it gives CSAKRLATSLDTQYF.

This chain joins TRBV29-1 and TRBJ2-1; TRBD2 aligns across 7 bases. The J call is uncertain, as TRBJ2-5 better fits the DNA end. Germline V gene sequence: CDR1 SQVTM, CDR2 ANQGSEA. This CDR3 has 12 amino acids. CDR3 residues: CSARTRTETQYF. CDR3 in DNA: TGCAGCGCCAGGACTAGGACAGAGACCCAGTACTTC.

There are many counts of this clonotype. This rearrangement joins TRBV12-3 or TRBV12-4 to TRBJ2-1, with 8 bases lining up with TRBD1. J lost 0 bases, V lost 7 bases, and 8 bases had no gene match. The CDR3 spans 16 residues. Written as DNA, the CDR3 is TGTGCCAGCATTTCAACAGGGGGAGTCTCCTACAATGAGCAGTTCTTC. This codes for CASISTGGVSYNEQFF.

There are many counts of this clonotype. The V call is TRBV5-1, the J call TRBJ1-1; no clear D. Deletions cut 0 bases from V and 1 base from J, with 7 bases between. The CDR3 length is 14 residues. Germline V gene data show CDR1 as SGHRS and CDR2 as YFSETQ. The CDR3 protein is CASSLESSNTEAFF. The CDR3 DNA follows: TGCGCCAGCAGCTTGGAGTCATCGAACACTGAAGCTTTCTTT.

This clonotype was observed at least ten times. The rearrangement uses TRBV6-5 and TRBJ2-7, with TRBD2 matching over 7 bases. Looked up from germline, CDR1 is MNHEY and CDR2 is SVGAGI. The junction had 7 bases not matched to a gene; V was cut back by 2 bases and J by 3 bases. The CDR3 contains 15 residues. Written as DNA, the CDR3 is TGTGCCAGCAGTTACGGACTAGGCCGCGACTACGAGCAGTACTTC. Encoded protein: CASSYGLGRDYEQYF.

This clonotype was counted at least ten times. This sequence joins TRBV30 and TRBJ1-1; D not certain. The CDR3 spans 13 residues. CDR1 and CDR2 (germline): GTSNPN, SVGIG (reference sequence). V was pared by 7 bases and J by 4 bases, with 16 bases between. In DNA, the CDR3 is TGTGCCTCCTACCGAGGTGGCGCCACTGAAGCTTTCTTT. Protein: CASYRGGATEAFF.

This clonotype was observed at least ten times. The CDR3 spells CASRPERNSPLHF. The CDR3 DNA sequence: TGTGCCAGCAGACCCGAGAGGAACTCACCCCTCCACTTT. V gene TRBV6-1 combines with J gene TRBJ1-6; D call uncertain. Germline V gene lookup returns CDR1 MNHNS and CDR2 SASEGT. V dropped 6 bases and J dropped 10 bases, with 13 bases sitting between them. The CDR3 runs to 13 residues.

The rearrangement joins TRBV7-2 to TRBJ2-7, with D possibly TRBD1 on 6 matching bases. The CDR3 is 14 residues long. The germline gives CDR1 SGHTA, CDR2 FQGNSA. Trimming took 3 bases from V and 2 from J, leaving 11 bases between them. Written as DNA, the CDR3 is TGTGCCAGCAGCTTCGGGACAACAACCTACGAGCAGTACTTC. Protein: CASSFGTTTYEQYF.

This clonotype appeared many times. The V gene is TRBV12-3 or TRBV12-4, the J gene TRBJ1-2, with 8 positions matching TRBD1. This CDR3 spans 15 amino acids. J lost 3 bases, V lost 5 bases, and 8 bases had no gene match. CDR3 sequence: CASSDQGAPYYGYTF. The CDR3 nucleotides read TGTGCCAGCAGTGACCAGGGGGCGCCTTACTATGGCTACACCTTC.

Comment on this clonotype: Only one base separates this from a far larger clonotype, so it likely reflects a read error. The CDR3 loop is CASRRRTGTSSSYEQFF. CDR3 DNA sequence: TGTGCCAGCAGGCGGAGAACCGGGACTTCCAGCTCCTACGAGCAGTTCTTC. The chain recombines TRBV6-2 or TRBV6-3 with TRBJ2-1; D is perhaps TRBD2 (6 bases). Germline V CDR1 and CDR2: MNHEY, SVGEGT. Trimming removed 6 bases at V and 10 bases at J, with 28 bases between. The CDR3 is 17 residues long.

The rearrangement links TRBV9 to TRBJ1-4, with D possibly matching TRBD1 (5 bases). Germline V lookup: CDR1 SGDLS, CDR2 YYNGEE. V dropped 0 bases and J dropped 14 bases, with 11 bases sitting between them. The CDR3 totals 12 residues. The CDR3, as DNA: TGTGCCAGCAGCGTAGAAGGGGACGTGCTGTTTTTT. It specifies CASSVEGDVLFF.

This clonotype was picked up a small number of times. The genes are TRBV6-1 and TRBJ2-7; no reliable D call. Germline CDR1 and CDR2: MNHNS and SASEGT. Trimming removed 8 bases from V and 4 bases from J, with 9 bases in between. The CDR3 is made up of 11 amino acids. As DNA, the CDR3 is TGTGCCAGCTCGGTAATTTACGAGCAGTACTTC. Its protein is CASSVIYEQYF.

This clonotype was found a few times. With a far larger clone one base away, a read error is the likely cause. V and J are TRBV6-2 or TRBV6-3 and TRBJ2-5; 10 bases line up with TRBD2. The CDR3 runs to 13 residues. Germline assignment: CDR1 MNHEY and CDR2 SVGEGT. In DNA, the CDR3 is TGTGTCACCGGGACTAGCGAGGAAAAGACCCAGTACTTC. As protein: CVTGTSEEKTQYF.

This clonotype showed up many times. This chain joins TRBV3-1 and TRBJ2-1, with D possibly matching TRBD1 (6 bases). The CDR3 length is 16 residues. Germline V gene lookup returns CDR1 LGHDT and CDR2 YNNKEL (reference sequence). Between the trimmed V and J ends, which lost 2 bases and 10 bases, there was a span of 21 bases. The DNA of the CDR3 is TGTGCCAGCAGCCAAACGCTCCGGGACAATAAGCGGGAGCAGTTCTTC. As protein: CASSQTLRDNKREQFF.

This clonotype was found a few times. Germline and junction disagree at one end, which may indicate a read error. The chain carries TRBV7-9 and TRBJ2-3; D unresolved. Germline loops: CDR1 SEHNR, CDR2 FQNEAQ (reference sequence). CDR3 length equals 16 residues. The CDR3 DNA follows: TGCGCCAGCAGCCTCCTGGTGCTACAGAGCACAGATACGCAGTATTTT. This sequence encodes CASSLLVLQSTDTQYF.

This clonotype was seen a handful of times. The J gene is TRBJ2-7, the V gene TRBV7-6, with 11 bases aligning to TRBD2. V shed 5 bases, J shed 5 bases, and the junction held 8 bases outside the gene matches. Per germline, CDR1 SGHVS and CDR2 FNYEAQ. The CDR3 loop spans 15 amino acids. In DNA form, the CDR3 reads TGTGCCAGCAGCCAGGGTGCACTAGCGGGAGACGAGCAGTACTTC. Residues: CASSQGALAGDEQYF.

This clonotype was detected a few times. The CDR3 sequence: CSARVAGVRETQYF. Written as DNA, the CDR3 is TGCAGTGCTAGGGTAGCGGGAGTGAGGGAGACCCAGTACTTC. The chain carries TRBV20-1 and TRBJ2-5; 9 bases agree with TRBD2. Germline trimming cut 3 bases from V and 5 bases from J; bases unmatched to any gene: 7. CDR1 DFQATT and CDR2 SNEGSKA come from the germline V gene (reference sequence). The CDR3 covers 14 residues.

This clonotype was found many times. For the CDR3, the DNA is TGCAGCGTTACTCCTAGTACCAATGAGCAGTTCTTC. Its translation: CSVTPSTNEQFF. The V call is TRBV29-1, the J call TRBJ2-1; D not certain. This CDR3 contains 12 residues. The V and J ends lost 5 bases and 6 bases respectively, with 11 bases between them. Germline V gene lookup returns CDR1 SQVTM and CDR2 ANQGSEA.

This clonotype was observed a handful of times. The genes are TRBV5-6 and TRBJ2-5, with 7 positions matching TRBD2. The CDR3 is 15 amino acids. The V and J ends lost 0 bases and 5 bases, in that order; junction bases with no gene match: 7. Germline V gene lookup returns CDR1 SGHDT and CDR2 YYEEEE. The CDR3 DNA reads TGTGCCAGCAGCTTGGCGGGACGGGGGGTCGAGACCCAGTACTTC. Translated: CASSLAGRGVETQYF. The full variable domain, completed using reference TRBV5-6 and TRBJ2-5, is DAGVTQSPTHLIKTRGQQVTLRCSPKSGHDTVSWYQQALGQGPQFIFQYYEEEERQRGNFPDRFSGHQFPNYSSELNVNALLLGDSALYLCASSLAGRGVETQYFGPGTRLLVL.

This clonotype was counted many times. This chain joins TRBV27 and TRBJ2-7; D assignment may be TRBD1 or TRBD2 (6 bases each). CDR3 size: 16 residues. Germline V gene sequence: CDR1 MNHEY, CDR2 SMNVEV (reference sequence). Trimming took 2 bases from V and 3 from J, leaving 17 bases between them. Written as DNA, the CDR3 is TGTGCCAGCAGTTTAAGCCCCACAGGGACTCTCTACGAGCAGTACTTC. Protein sequence: CASSLSPTGTLYEQYF.

This clonotype was found many times. The chain combines TRBV3-1 with TRBJ2-1, with 9 positions matching TRBD2. From germline, CDR1 is LGHDT and CDR2 YNNKEL (reference sequence). The length of the CDR3 is 16 residues. Losses at the gene ends were 4 bases for V and 8 bases for J; bases not matched to a gene: 12. The CDR3 reads CASSPPGSGSGHEQFF. CDR3 DNA: TGTGCCAGCAGCCCTCCGGGTAGCGGGAGTGGGCATGAGCAGTTCTTC.

Many counts were recorded for this clonotype. The V gene is TRBV28, the J gene TRBJ1-1; D ambiguous. Trimming took off 5 bases at V and 4 bases at J, with 14 bases between the two ends. The CDR3 runs to 14 residues. Germline CDR1 MDHEN, CDR2 SYDVKM. The CDR3 DNA sequence: TGTGCCAGCAGTCCCCCCCGGGAGATCACTGAAGCTTTCTTT. It is translated as CASSPPREITEAFF.